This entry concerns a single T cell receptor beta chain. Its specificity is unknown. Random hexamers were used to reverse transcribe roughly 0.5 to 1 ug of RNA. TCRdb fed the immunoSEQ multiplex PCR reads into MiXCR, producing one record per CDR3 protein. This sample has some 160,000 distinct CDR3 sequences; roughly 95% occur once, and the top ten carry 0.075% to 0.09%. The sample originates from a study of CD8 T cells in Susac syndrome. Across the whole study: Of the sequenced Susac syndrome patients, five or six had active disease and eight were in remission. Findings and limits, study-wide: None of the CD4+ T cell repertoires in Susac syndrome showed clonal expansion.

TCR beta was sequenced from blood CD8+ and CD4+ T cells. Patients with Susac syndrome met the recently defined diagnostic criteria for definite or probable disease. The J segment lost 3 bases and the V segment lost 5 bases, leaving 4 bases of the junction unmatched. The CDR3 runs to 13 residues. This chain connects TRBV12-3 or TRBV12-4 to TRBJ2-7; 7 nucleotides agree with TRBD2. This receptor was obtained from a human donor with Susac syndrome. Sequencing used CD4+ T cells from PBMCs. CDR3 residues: CASSPGGNYEQYF. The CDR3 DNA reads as TGTGCCAGCAGTCCGGGGGGTAACTACGAGCAGTACTTC.